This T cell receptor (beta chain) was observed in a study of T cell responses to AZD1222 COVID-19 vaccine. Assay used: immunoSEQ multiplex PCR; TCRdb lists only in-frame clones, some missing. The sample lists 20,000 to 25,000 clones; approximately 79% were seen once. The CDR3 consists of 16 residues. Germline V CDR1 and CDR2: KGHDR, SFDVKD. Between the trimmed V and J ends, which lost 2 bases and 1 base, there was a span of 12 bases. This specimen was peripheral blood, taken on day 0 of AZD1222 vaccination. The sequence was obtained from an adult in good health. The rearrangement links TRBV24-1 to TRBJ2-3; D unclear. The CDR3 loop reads CATSDSWGKGTDTQYF. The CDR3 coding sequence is TGTGCCACCAGTGATTCGTGGGGTAAGGGCACAGATACGCAGTATTTT.